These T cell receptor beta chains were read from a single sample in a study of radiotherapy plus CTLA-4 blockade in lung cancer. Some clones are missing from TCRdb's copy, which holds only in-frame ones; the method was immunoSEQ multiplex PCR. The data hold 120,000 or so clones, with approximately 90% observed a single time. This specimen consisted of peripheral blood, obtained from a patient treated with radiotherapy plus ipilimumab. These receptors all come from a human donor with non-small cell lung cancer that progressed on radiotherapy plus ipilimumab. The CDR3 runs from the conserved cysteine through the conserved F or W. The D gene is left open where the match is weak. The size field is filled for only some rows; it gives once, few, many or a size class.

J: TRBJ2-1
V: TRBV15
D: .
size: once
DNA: TGTGCCACCAGCAGGGACAGAGACTACAATGAGCAGTTCTTC
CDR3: CATSRDRDYNEQFF

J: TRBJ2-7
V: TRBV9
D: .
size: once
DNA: TGTGCCAGCAGCGTGGGAACCTACGAGCAGTACTTC
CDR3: CASSVGTYEQYF

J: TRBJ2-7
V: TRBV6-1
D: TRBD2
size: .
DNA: TGTGCCAGCAGTGAAGGAGGAAGCGGGACCTACGAGCAGTACTTC
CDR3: CASSEGGSGTYEQYF

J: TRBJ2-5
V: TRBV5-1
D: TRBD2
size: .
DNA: TGCGCCAGCAGCCCCTCGGCGGCAACGGGGGGGGAGACCCAGTACTTC
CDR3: CASSPSAATGGETQYF

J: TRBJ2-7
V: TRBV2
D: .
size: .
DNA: TGTGCCAGCAGTGAGAACACTGGATACGAGCAGTACTTC
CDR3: CASSENTGYEQYF

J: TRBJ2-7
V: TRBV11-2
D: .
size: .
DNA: TGTGCCAGCAGCTTCCAGGCTAGCGTCGAGCAGTACTTC
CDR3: CASSFQASVEQYF

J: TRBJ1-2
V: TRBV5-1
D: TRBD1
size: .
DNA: TGCGCCAGCAGCTTGTGGGGGACAGGGGGCTCTCGTGGCTACACCTTC
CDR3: CASSLWGTGGSRGYTF

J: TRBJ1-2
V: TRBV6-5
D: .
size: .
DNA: TGTGCCAGCAGGAAAGGGAATTATGGCTACACCTTC
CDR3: CASRKGNYGYTF

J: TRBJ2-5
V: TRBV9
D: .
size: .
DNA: TGTGCCAGCAGCGGGCGGGGAGTCCCGGGAGAGACCCAGTACTTC
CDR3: CASSGRGVPGETQYF

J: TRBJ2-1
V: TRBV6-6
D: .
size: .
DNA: TGTGCCAGCAAATCCATCCTCAATGAGCAGTTCTTC
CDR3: CASKSILNEQFF

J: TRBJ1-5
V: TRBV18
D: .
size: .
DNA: TGTGCCAGCTCACCTTTAACAGGGTCTCAGCCCCAGCATTTT
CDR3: CASSPLTGSQPQHF

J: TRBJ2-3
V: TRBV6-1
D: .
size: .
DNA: TGTGCCAGCAGTGAAGCGCTTACCGTCACCCTGGATACGCAGTATTTT
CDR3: CASSEALTVTLDTQYF

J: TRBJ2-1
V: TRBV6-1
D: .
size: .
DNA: TGTGCCAGCAGTGCAGGGACATTTGGGGAGCAGTTCTTC
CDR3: CASSAGTFGEQFF

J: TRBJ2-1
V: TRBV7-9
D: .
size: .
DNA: TGTGCCAGCAGCTTGGGAAGCTACAATGAGCAGTTCTTC
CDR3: CASSLGSYNEQFF

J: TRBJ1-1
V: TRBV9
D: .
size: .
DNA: TGTGCCAGCAGCGTAAAGACAGACACCGAAGCTTTCTTT
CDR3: CASSVKTDTEAFF

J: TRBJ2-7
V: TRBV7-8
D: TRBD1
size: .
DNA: TGTGCCAGCAGCTTACGTCCCGGGACAGGGAGCGAGCAGTACTTC
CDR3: CASSLRPGTGSEQYF

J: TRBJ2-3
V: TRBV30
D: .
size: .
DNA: TGTGCCTGGAGTGTACGCGGAGCGCCCACAGATACGCAGTATTTT
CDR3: CAWSVRGAPTDTQYF

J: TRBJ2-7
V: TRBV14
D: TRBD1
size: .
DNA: TGTGCCAGCAGCCAGACAGGGTTTCCCTACGAGCAGTACTTC
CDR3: CASSQTGFPYEQYF

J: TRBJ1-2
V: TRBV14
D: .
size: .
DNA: TGTGCCAGCAGCCCCGGACAGCTCTATGGCTACACCTTC
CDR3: CASSPGQLYGYTF

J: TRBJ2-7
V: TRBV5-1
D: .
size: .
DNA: TGCGCCAGCAGCTTGGGCGTCGGAGTAGGAGAACAGTACTTC
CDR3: CASSLGVGVGEQYF

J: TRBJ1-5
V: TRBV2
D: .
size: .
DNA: TGTGCCAGCAGTCCGGACGGTAGCAATCAGCCCCAGCATTTT
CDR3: CASSPDGSNQPQHF

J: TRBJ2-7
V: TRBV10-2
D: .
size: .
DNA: TGCGCCAGCCAGTCAGGGGGGGGTTCCTACGAGCAGTACTTC
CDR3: CASQSGGGSYEQYF

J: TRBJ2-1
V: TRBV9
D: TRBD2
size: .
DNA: TGTGCCAGCAGTCCTAGCGGGGAGACCTACAATGAGCAGTTCTTC
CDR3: CASSPSGETYNEQFF

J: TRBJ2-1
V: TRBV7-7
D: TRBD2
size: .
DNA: TGTGCTAGCAGCCTGTCGCGGGAGGGCTACAATGAGCAGTTCTTC
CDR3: CASSLSREGYNEQFF

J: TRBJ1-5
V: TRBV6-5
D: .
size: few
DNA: TGTGCCAGCGACAGGTATCAGCCCCAGCATTTT
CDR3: CASDRYQPQHF

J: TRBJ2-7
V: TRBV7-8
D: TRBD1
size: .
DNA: TGTGCCAGCAGCCTATCGAGACAGGGGGAGCAGTACTTC
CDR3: CASSLSRQGEQYF

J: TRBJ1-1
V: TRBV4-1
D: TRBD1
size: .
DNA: TGCGCCAGCAGCCATCCTCCCCAAACAGGGGCGAACACTGAAGCTTTCTTT
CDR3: CASSHPPQTGANTEAFF

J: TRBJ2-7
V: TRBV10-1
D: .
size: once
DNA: TGCGCCAGCAGTGGAGCATTGCGATACGAGCAGTACTTC
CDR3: CASSGALRYEQYF

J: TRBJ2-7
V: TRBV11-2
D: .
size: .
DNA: TGTGCCAGCAGCCAGGCCCAGGGGTGGTTCTCCTACGAGCAGTACTTC
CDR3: CASSQAQGWFSYEQYF

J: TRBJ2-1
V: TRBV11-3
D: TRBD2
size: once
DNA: TGTGCCAGCAGCTTAGGACTAGCGGGAGGGTCTTACAATGAGCAGTTCTTC
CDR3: CASSLGLAGGSYNEQFF

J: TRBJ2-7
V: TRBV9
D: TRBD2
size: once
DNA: TGTGCCAGCAGCGTAAACCCTCTAGCGGGAGGTTACGAGCAGTACTTC
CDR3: CASSVNPLAGGYEQYF

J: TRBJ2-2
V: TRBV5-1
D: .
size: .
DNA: TGCGCCAGCAGCACAACACAGGGTGGGGGAAACACCGGGGAGCTGTTTTTT
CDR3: CASSTTQGGGNTGELFF

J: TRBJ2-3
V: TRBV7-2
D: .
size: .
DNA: TGTGCCAGCAGCTTACAAGGCTATACGCAGTATTTT
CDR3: CASSLQGYTQYF

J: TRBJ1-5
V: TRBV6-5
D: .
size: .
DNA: TGTGCCAGCAGCACCTTGCCGGATAGCAATCAGCCCCAGCATTTT
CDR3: CASSTLPDSNQPQHF

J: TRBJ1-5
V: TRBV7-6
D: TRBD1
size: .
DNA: TGTGCCAGCAGCTTGAAGACAGGGGGCGGTCAGCCCCAGCATTTT
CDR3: CASSLKTGGGQPQHF

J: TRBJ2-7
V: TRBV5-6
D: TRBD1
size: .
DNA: TGTGCCAGCAGCTACGGTAGACAGGGAGACGAGCAGTACTTC
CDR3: CASSYGRQGDEQYF

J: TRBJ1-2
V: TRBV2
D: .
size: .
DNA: TGTGCCAGCAGAGAGGCCGCTAACTATGGCTACACCTTC
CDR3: CASREAANYGYTF

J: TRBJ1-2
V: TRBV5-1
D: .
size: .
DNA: TGCGCCAGCAGCTTGGTGGCAGACTATGGCTACACCTTC
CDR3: CASSLVADYGYTF

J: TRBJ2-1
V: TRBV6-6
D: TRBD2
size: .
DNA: TGTGCCAGCAGTACAAGACGAGGCGGGAGGGACAATGAGCAGTTCTTC
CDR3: CASSTRRGGRDNEQFF

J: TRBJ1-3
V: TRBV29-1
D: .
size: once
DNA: TGCAGCGGTCAACAGGACCTCTCTGGAAACACCATATATTTT
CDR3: CSGQQDLSGNTIYF